This T cell receptor beta chain emerged from a study of blood T cell repertoires in COVID-19. Original methodology: Nucleated cell counts were estimated from reference gene primer amplification. Here immunoSEQ multiplex PCR was the method, and the copy in TCRdb shows in-frame clones only, minus some. V, J and clone size derive from that table, while D and trimming were established from the DNA sequence. The sample includes over 250,000 clones, around 87% seen only once; the top ten take around 2.5%. Trimming removed 5 bases from V and 1 base from J; junction bases left unmatched: 6. The CDR3 loop spans 15 amino acids. Per the germline V gene, CDR1 is SGHNT and CDR2 is YENEEA.

This chain joins TRBV11-3 and TRBJ2-3; 7 bases line up with TRBD1. Sequencing used peripheral blood. The source of this sequence is a woman between 50 and 59 years old with acute or convalescent COVID-19. CDR3 protein: CASSPGQRGTDTQYF. The CDR3 nucleotides are TGTGCCAGCAGCCCGGGACAGAGGGGCACAGATACGCAGTATTTT. Looking up the rest from reference TRBV11-3 and TRBJ2-3 gives the full variable domain: EAGVVQSPRYKIIEKKQPVAFWCNPISGHNTLYWYLQNLGQGPELLIRYENEEAVDDSQLPKDRFSAERLKGVDSTLKIQPAELGDSAVYLCASSPGQRGTDTQYFGPGTRLTVL.